This T cell receptor (beta chain) came from a study of identifying expanded T cells in peripheral blood. Broader study findings: Technical replicates showed roughly 1.2 changed clones; about two weeks roughly 15; four weeks 19.

CDR3 size: 14 residues. Trimming removed 1 base from V and 5 bases from J, with 10 bases in between. Per germline, CDR1 MNHNS and CDR2 SASEGT. Generated by immunoSEQ multiplex PCR, the TCRdb table keeps only in-frame clones and is missing some. The sample contains about 80,000 clones, 88% of which appear only once. Points on this clone: The antigen is unknown.

The chain couples TRBV6-1 to TRBJ2-3; the D is unclear. The clonotype was recovered from a person aged 18 to 75 in good health. The specimen sequenced was blood. The CDR3 sequence: CASSEEAALDTQYF. The CDR3, as DNA: TGTGCCAGCAGTGAAGAGGCAGCGCTAGATACGCAGTATTTT.